What follows describes a single T cell receptor beta chain. Generated by immunoSEQ multiplex PCR, the TCRdb table keeps only in-frame clones and is missing some. The table records approximately 2,200,000 clones, under 95% of them present only once. This entry is derived from a study of shared clonotypes between healthy human individuals. In the naive CD8 group, cells lacked CD45RO and were positively selected for CCR7, so terminally differentiated effector memory CD45RA+ cells were left out. Germline V gene sequence: CDR1 WNHNN, CDR2 SYGVQD (reference sequence). This CDR3 is 15 amino acids long. The J segment lost 5 bases and the V segment lost 4 bases, leaving 10 bases of the junction unmatched.

The material sequenced was naive CD8+ T cells from PBMCs. This receptor was identified in a man between 18 and 35 years old in good health. Some clones in this sample may be carry-over from other donors' samples. This sequence joins TRBV10-1 and TRBJ2-7, with TRBD1 matching over 8 bases. CDR3 DNA: TGCGCCAGCAGTGGAAATACAGGGGGAATCCACGAGCAGTACTTC. It encodes CASSGNTGGIHEQYF.